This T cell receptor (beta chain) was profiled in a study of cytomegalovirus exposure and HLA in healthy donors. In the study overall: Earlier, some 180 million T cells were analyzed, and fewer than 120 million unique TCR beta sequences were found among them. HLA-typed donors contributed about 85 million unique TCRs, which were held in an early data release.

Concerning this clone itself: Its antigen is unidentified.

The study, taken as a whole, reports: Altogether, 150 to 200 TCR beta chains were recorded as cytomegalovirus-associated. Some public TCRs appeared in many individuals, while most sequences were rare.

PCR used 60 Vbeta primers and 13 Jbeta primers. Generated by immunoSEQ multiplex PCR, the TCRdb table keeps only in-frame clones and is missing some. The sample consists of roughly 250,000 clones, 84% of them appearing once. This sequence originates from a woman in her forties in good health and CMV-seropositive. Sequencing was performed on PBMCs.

CDR3 in amino acids: CASSVEASGSSYEQYF. The CDR3 coding sequence is TGTGCCAGCAGCGTAGAGGCTAGCGGGAGCTCCTACGAGCAGTACTTC. This chain connects TRBV9 to TRBJ2-7; 10 bases map to TRBD2. V lost 0 bases, J lost 0 bases, and 3 bases stayed unmatched. The germline V gene encodes CDR1 SGDLS and CDR2 YYNGEE. The CDR3 has 16 residues. The variable domain in full, completed from reference TRBV9 and TRBJ2-7, reads DSGVTQTPKHLITATGQRVTLRCSPRSGDLSVYWYQQSLDQGLQFLIQYYNGEERAKGNILERFSAQQFPDLHSELNLSSLELGDSALYFCASSVEASGSSYEQYFGPGTRLTVT.